The table lists the clone carrying this T cell receptor beta chain with a few counts. Its antigen is not identified. The sample belongs to a study of neurological immune-mediated disorders. General study points: Subjects shared no identical expanded-clone CDR3 amino acid sequences, suggesting private TCR-beta repertoires in all groups.

Libraries used 2 million unsorted PBMCs kept frozen in RNAlater. A 10-nucleotide random UMI tagged transcripts in template-switch 5'RACE cDNA synthesis. MiXCR, applied by TCRdb to the 5' RACE reads, yields one record per CDR3 protein. The sample includes some 57,000 distinct CDR3 sequences, approximately 3.1% seen only once; the top ten take roughly 7%. Per the germline V gene, CDR1 is LNHDA and CDR2 is SQIVND (reference sequence). The germline V and J ends were trimmed by 7 bases and 7 bases, with 20 bases remaining between them. The CDR3 runs to 15 residues. The TCR was taken from a woman aged 60 to 75 with multiple sclerosis. The source material was PBMCs. The chain has TRBV19 and TRBJ1-5; a possible D gene is TRBD1 (5 bases). DNA for the CDR3: TGTGCCAGTACTCCCAAGTCGCAGGGATGGCAGCCCCAGCATTTT. Protein sequence: CASTPKSQGWQPQHF.